This TCR beta chain was found in a study of T cell changes during pregnancy in multiple sclerosis. The CDR3 extends over 14 amino acids. The J segment lost 2 bases and the V segment lost 8 bases, leaving 7 bases of the junction unmatched. Germline V gives CDR1 SQVTM, CDR2 ANQGSEA. Repertoires were generated with immunoSEQ multiplex PCR, while TCRdb's copy carries only in-frame clones and drops some. In the table there are tens of thousands of clones, 92% of which are singletons. This receptor was taken from a female donor with multiple sclerosis, enrolled in a pregnancy study. The chain employs TRBV29-1 and TRBJ1-2; the match to TRBD1 covers 11 bases. The material was CD4+ T cells from peripheral blood mononuclear cells, obtained after pregnancy. CDR3 residues: CSTSRDRGNYGYTF. In DNA, the CDR3 is TGCAGCACATCCCGGGACAGGGGGAACTATGGCTACACCTTC.